The sequence of this T cell receptor (beta chain) was determined in a study of T cell changes during pregnancy in multiple sclerosis. Sequenced by immunoSEQ multiplex PCR; TCRdb stores in-frame clones only, minus some. Found here are almost 35,000 clones, over 75% of them singletons; the top ten hold approximately 13%. The TCR comes from a female donor with multiple sclerosis, enrolled in a pregnancy study. The source was CD8+ T cells from peripheral blood mononuclear cells, collected in the first trimester of pregnancy.

The CDR3 region is CASSWTGTQPQHF. The CDR3, as DNA: TGTGCCAGCAGCTGGACAGGGACTCAGCCCCAGCATTTT. The rearrangement links TRBV27 to TRBJ1-5, with 8 bases identical to TRBD1. CDR3 length: 13 amino acids. J lost 6 bases, V lost 6 bases, and 4 bases had no gene match. CDR1 is MNHEY and CDR2 is SMNVEV in the germline V gene (reference sequence).